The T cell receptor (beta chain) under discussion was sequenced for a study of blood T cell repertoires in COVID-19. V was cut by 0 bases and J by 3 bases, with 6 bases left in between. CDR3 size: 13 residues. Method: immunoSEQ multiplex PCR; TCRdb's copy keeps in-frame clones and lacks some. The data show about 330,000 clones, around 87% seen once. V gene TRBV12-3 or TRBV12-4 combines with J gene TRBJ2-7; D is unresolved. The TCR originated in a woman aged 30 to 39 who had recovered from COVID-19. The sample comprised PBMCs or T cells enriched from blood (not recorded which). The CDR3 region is CASSLAQVYEQYF. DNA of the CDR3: TGTGCCAGCAGTTTAGCACAAGTCTACGAGCAGTACTTC.